The 15 T cell receptor beta chains below all came from one sample that was sequenced in a study of Graves' ophthalmopathy and Graves' hyperthyroidism. TCR beta CDR3 amplification used RNA transcripts. Second-round multiplex PCR followed a first-round RT-PCR using HTBI primers. In TCRdb, the multiplex PCR reads were re-called with MiXCR into one record per CDR3 protein. Among some 39,000 distinct CDR3 sequences listed, roughly 52% were seen once. The sequencing sample was made of peripheral blood. The receptors were gathered from an adult woman with stable Graves' hyperthyroidism.

This clonotype has a count of ten or more. This sequence joins TRBV7-8 and TRBJ2-7, with D hard to call. The CDR3 is 14 amino acids. V was cut by 1 base and J by 3 bases, with 10 bases left in between. Germline V gene data show CDR1 as SGHVS and CDR2 as FQNEAQ. This CDR3 is CASSLGQEFYEQYF. The CDR3 bases are TGTGCCAGCAGCTTAGGTCAGGAGTTCTACGAGCAGTACTTC. The complete variable domain, with remaining parts taken from reference TRBV7-8 and TRBJ2-7, reads GAGVSQSPRYKVAKRGQDVALRCDPISGHVSLFWYQQALGQGPEFLTYFQNEAQLDKSGLPSDRFFAERPEGSVSTLKIQRTQQEDSAVYLCASSLGQEFYEQYFGPGTRLTVT.

This clonotype was detected ten times or more. V and J are TRBV7-9 and TRBJ2-5; maybe TRBD1 (6 bases). V was cut by 4 bases and J by 1 base, with 10 bases left in between. The CDR3 is 14 amino acids. From germline, CDR1 is SEHNR and CDR2 FQNEAQ (reference sequence). CDR3 nucleotides: TGTGCCAGCAGCTCCATGGGGGCCCAAGAGACCCAGTACTTC. This codes for CASSSMGAQETQYF. Full variable domain (missing parts from reference TRBV7-9 and TRBJ2-5): DTGVSQNPRHKITKRGQNVTFRCDPISEHNRLYWYRQTLGQGPEFLTYFQNEAQLEKSRLLSDRFSAERPKGSFSTLEIQRTEQGDSAMYLCASSSMGAQETQYFGPGTRLLVL.

The sample holds many counts of this clonotype. This chain joins TRBV29-1 and TRBJ2-6; 7 bases match TRBD1. Germline CDR1 SQVTM, CDR2 ANQGSEA. Unmatched junction bases numbered 10, after V lost 5 bases and J lost 0 bases. The length of the CDR3 is 17 residues. As DNA, the CDR3 is TGCAGCGTTTCAACAGGGGTCCCCCGCTCTGGGGCCAACGTCCTGACTTTC. Its protein is CSVSTGVPRSGANVLTF.

J is TRBJ2-7 and V is TRBV13; perhaps D is TRBD1 or TRBD2 (5 bases each). This CDR3 has 15 residues. V was pared by 5 bases and J by 4 bases, with 18 bases between. The germline gives CDR1 PRHDT, CDR2 FYEKMQ (reference sequence). The CDR3 nucleotides read TGTGCCAGCAGCACGGGGCAGGGTAGAGGGTACGAGCAGTACTTC. As protein: CASSTGQGRGYEQYF.

This clonotype was found many times. The CDR3 here is CASSSQNTGELFF. DNA of the CDR3: TGTGCCAGCAGTTCCCAGAACACCGGGGAGCTGTTTTTT. The chain combines TRBV28 with TRBJ2-2; no definite D call. CDR3 length: 13 residues. Trimming shortened V by 4 bases and J by 1 base, and 4 bases separated the two germline ends. CDR1 MDHEN and CDR2 SYDVKM come from the germline V gene.

The V and J genes are TRBV24-1 and TRBJ1-4, with D unclear. CDR3 size: 13 residues. V shed 7 bases and J shed 10 bases, with 15 bases lying between them. Per germline, CDR1 KGHDR and CDR2 SFDVKD. CDR3 sequence: CATSVEGEGKLFF. CDR3 coding DNA: TGTGCCACCAGCGTTGAAGGAGAGGGAAAACTGTTTTTT.

This clonotype was seen repeatedly, ten times or more. CDR3 nucleotides: TGTGCCAGCAGCTTTACCCGCACAGATACGCAGTATTTT. It translates to CASSFTRTDTQYF. V and J are TRBV7-3 and TRBJ2-3, with D hard to call. The CDR3 has 13 residues. Trimming shortened V by 3 bases and J by 1 base, and 5 bases separated the two germline ends. Germline assignment: CDR1 SGHTA and CDR2 FQGTGA.

This clonotype was counted at least ten times. V usage is TRBV5-1 and J usage is TRBJ1-5; a possible D gene is TRBD1 (5 bases). CDR3 length equals 14 residues. The V gene lost 2 bases and the J gene lost 5 bases, with 11 bases spanning the gap. The germline gives CDR1 SGHRS, CDR2 YFSETQ. The CDR3 reads CASSFSGPDQPQHF. The DNA of the CDR3 is TGCGCCAGCAGCTTTTCAGGGCCGGATCAGCCCCAGCATTTT.

The chain employs TRBV7-6 and TRBJ1-1; the D is unclear. Germline CDR1 SGHVS, CDR2 FNYEAQ. V was cut by 5 bases and J by 4 bases, with 8 bases left in between. The CDR3 contains 12 residues. The CDR3 spells CASSRVSTEAFF. The CDR3 region has the DNA TGTGCCAGCAGCCGGGTCTCCACTGAAGCTTTCTTT.

This sequence joins TRBV25-1 and TRBJ2-7, with 9 bases matching TRBD1. From germline, CDR1 is MGHDK and CDR2 SYGVNS. The length of the CDR3 is 15 residues. J gave up 2 bases and V 4 bases, and 6 bases lay outside the gene matches. CDR3 coding DNA: TGTGCCAGCAGTGGAAGGGACAGGGCAGCCTACGAGCAGTACTTC. Amino acid sequence: CASSGRDRAAYEQYF.

The table lists this clonotype with a count of one. This rearrangement joins TRBV24-1 to TRBJ2-2, with 8 bases matching TRBD2. Germline V CDR1 and CDR2: KGHDR, SFDVKD. The CDR3 totals 14 residues. With 9 bases clipped from V and 6 bases from J, the junction kept 8 bases outside the gene matches. The CDR3 coding sequence is TGTGCCACCCATGACAGCGGGAGCGCCGGGGAGCTGTTTTTT. It translates to CATHDSGSAGELFF.

The chain carries TRBV7-6 and TRBJ2-7, with 11 bases that match TRBD2. The CDR3 covers 12 residues. Germline V gives CDR1 SGHVS, CDR2 FNYEAQ. The V segment lost 9 bases and the J segment 2 bases; nucleotides outside the gene matches: 0. The CDR3 loop is CASSGRAYEQYF. CDR3 bases: TGTGCCAGTAGCGGGAGGGCCTACGAGCAGTACTTC.

This clonotype was seen repeatedly, ten times or more. J is TRBJ2-7 and V is TRBV3-1; D is ambiguous. Germline CDR1 reads LGHDT; CDR2 reads YNNKEL (reference sequence). V was pared by 1 base and J by 6 bases, with 13 bases between. The CDR3 sequence is 14 residues long. The CDR3 loop is CASSQVGLGSEQYF. In DNA form, the CDR3 reads TGTGCCAGCAGCCAAGTCGGGTTGGGATCCGAGCAGTACTTC.

Ten or more counts support this clonotype. The CDR3 coding sequence is TGTGCCAGCAGCTTAAGGGCCCAGGCGTGGGGCGAGCAGTACTTC. It translates to CASSLRAQAWGEQYF. V usage is TRBV7-3 and J usage is TRBJ2-7; D gene ambiguous. Between the trimmed V and J ends, which lost 1 base and 6 bases, there was a span of 16 bases. The length of the CDR3 is 15 residues. From germline, CDR1 is SGHTA and CDR2 FQGTGA.

This clonotype was recorded many times. The chain carries TRBV5-1 and TRBJ2-5; either TRBD1 or TRBD2 may fit D (5 bases each). Germline CDR1 reads SGHRS; CDR2 reads YFSETQ. Trimming removed 1 base at V and 1 base at J, with 8 bases between. The CDR3 runs 14 residues. CDR3 sequence reads: CASSLSGGQETQYF. As DNA, the CDR3 is TGCGCCAGCAGCTTGAGTGGGGGCCAAGAGACCCAGTACTTC.